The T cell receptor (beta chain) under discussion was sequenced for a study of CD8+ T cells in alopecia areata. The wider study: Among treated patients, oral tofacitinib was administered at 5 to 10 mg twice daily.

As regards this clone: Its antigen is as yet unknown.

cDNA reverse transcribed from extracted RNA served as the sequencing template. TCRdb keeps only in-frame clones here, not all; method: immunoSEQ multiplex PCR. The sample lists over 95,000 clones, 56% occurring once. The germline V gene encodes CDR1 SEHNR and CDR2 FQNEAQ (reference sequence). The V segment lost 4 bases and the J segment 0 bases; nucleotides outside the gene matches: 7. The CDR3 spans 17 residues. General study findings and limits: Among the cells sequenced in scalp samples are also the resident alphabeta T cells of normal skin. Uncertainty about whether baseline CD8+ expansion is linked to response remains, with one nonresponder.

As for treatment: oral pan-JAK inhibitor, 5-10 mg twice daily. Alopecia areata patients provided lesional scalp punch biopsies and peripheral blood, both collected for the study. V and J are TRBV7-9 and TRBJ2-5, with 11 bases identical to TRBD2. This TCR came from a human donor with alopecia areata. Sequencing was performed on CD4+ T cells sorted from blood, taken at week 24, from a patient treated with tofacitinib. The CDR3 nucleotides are TGTGCCAGCAGCTCCCTTTTGGGACTAGCGGACCAAGAGACCCAGTACTTC. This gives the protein CASSSLLGLADQETQYF.